This T cell receptor beta chain was profiled in a study of blood T cell repertoires in COVID-19. The overall study: From the United States, Italy and Spain came samples of acute and convalescent COVID-19.

Per the germline V gene, CDR1 is SQVTM and CDR2 is ANQGSEA. With 7 bases removed from V and 4 bases from J, the gap between germline ends came to 17 bases. This CDR3 region has 15 residues. This clone has just one count. Patients at the Seattle site were enrolled during active infection and followed longitudinally. In the original processing: Estimation of nucleated cell counts was performed using reference gene primer amplification. Sequencing was performed with immunoSEQ multiplex PCR; in TCRdb, only in-frame clones are kept and a portion is missing. V and J calls and clone size are copied from that table; D and trimming were computed from the DNA. The sample records about 150,000 clones, approximately 86% being singletons.

Sequenced sample: peripheral blood. V gene TRBV29-1 combines with J gene TRBJ2-6; D might be TRBD1 (5 bases). This receptor was taken from a man aged 55 to 70 with COVID-19, enrolled during active disease. The CDR3 nucleotides read TGCAGCGGATCAACCAGGGTGGCAGGGGCCAACGTCCTGACTTTC. This codes for CSGSTRVAGANVLTF.